Listed here are 2 T cell receptor beta chains from one sample, sequenced in a study of T cell clonotyping in hematopoietic cell transplantation. Some clones are missing from TCRdb's copy, which holds only in-frame ones; the method was immunoSEQ multiplex PCR. The repertoire holds 7,500 to 9,500 clones, with 75% to 85% as singletons. The sample consisted of PBMCs, taken 180 days after allogeneic stem cell transplant. The receptors stem from a female patient aged 25-39 years who had an allogeneic stem cell transplant, so the T cells may come from the graft donor. Some clones in this sample may be carry-over from other donors' samples.

This clone was detected only once. This chain links TRBV7-8 with TRBJ1-2, with 9 bases identical to TRBD1. Germline CDR1 SGHVS, CDR2 FQNEAQ. CDR3 length equals 16 residues. Trimming at V came to 1 base and at J to 5 bases, leaving 8 bases not matched to a gene. CDR3 amino acids: CASSLGSQGAVYGYTF. The CDR3 bases are TGTGCCAGCAGCTTAGGATCACAGGGGGCGGTTTATGGCTACACCTTC.

The chain is built from TRBV5-1 and TRBJ2-6; D may correspond to TRBD1 or TRBD2 (5 bases each). CDR1 and CDR2 (germline): SGHRS, YFSETQ. The germline V and J ends were trimmed by 3 bases and 0 bases, with 10 bases remaining between them. The CDR3 loop spans 16 amino acids. CDR3 protein: CASSYGGPSGANVLTF. CDR3 nucleotide sequence: TGCGCCAGCAGCTATGGGGGTCCCTCTGGGGCCAACGTCCTGACTTTC.